This TCR beta chain was sequenced for a study of cytomegalovirus exposure and HLA in healthy donors. Study-level results: Available immune exposure information covered CMV serostatus only.

This CDR3 is built from 13 residues. V lost 2 bases and J lost 2, with 9 bases in between. CDR1 is SQVTM, CDR2 ANQGSEA, per germline. As regards this clone: What it binds is unknown.

The PCR was carried out with 60 Vbeta primers and 13 Jbeta primers. Produced via immunoSEQ multiplex PCR; TCRdb's table is partial and in-frame only. This repertoire shows about 160,000 clones, around 77% found once; its top ten account for about 1.5%. The TCR comes from a woman in her 30s in good health and CMV-seronegative. Source material: PBMCs. J is TRBJ1-1 and V is TRBV29-1; maybe TRBD1 (6 bases). DNA of the CDR3: TGCAGCGTTGAAAGGGACACTAACACTGAAGCTTTCTTT. Its protein is CSVERDTNTEAFF.